This T cell receptor beta chain stems from a study of T cell responses to AZD1222 COVID-19 vaccine. Findings of the study overall: It was only a handful of AZD1222 recipients who were seropositive at baseline. Following two doses of AZD1222, Spike-specific TCR breadth and depth rose.

This CDR3 spans 16 amino acids. CDR1 and CDR2 from the germline V gene are SGHRS and YFSETQ. The V end was cut by 0 bases, the J end by 0 bases, with 10 bases between. TCRdb's copy holds only in-frame clones and misses some; the assay was immunoSEQ multiplex PCR. The table lists about 84,000 clones, around 85% of them singletons. Comment on this clone: The antigen remains unidentified.

V and J are TRBV5-1 and TRBJ1-3; D is uncertain. This specimen was peripheral blood, taken 28 days after the second AZD1222 dose. The clonotype comes from an adult who received the AZD1222 COVID-19 vaccine. CDR3 sequence (DNA): TGCGCCAGCAGCTTGGAAGGCACAATCTCTGGAAACACCATATATTTT. This encodes CASSLEGTISGNTIYF. The whole variable domain, filled in from reference TRBV5-1 and TRBJ1-3, reads KAGVTQTPRYLIKTRGQQVTLSCSPISGHRSVSWYQQTPGQGLQFLFEYFSETQRNKGNFPGRFSGRQFSNSRSEMNVSTLELGDSALYLCASSLEGTISGNTIYFGEGSWLTVV.